The following is a T cell receptor (beta chain) sequence with its context. Source study methods: Estimation of nucleated cell counts relied on the amplification of reference gene primers. Some clones are missing from TCRdb's copy, which holds only in-frame ones; the method was immunoSEQ multiplex PCR. The DNA gave D and trimming, while V, J and clone size come from that table. The sample contains 180,000 or so clones, 80% of which appear only once. The CDR3 contains 13 residues. Germline V gene sequence: CDR1 GTSNPN, CDR2 SVGIG (reference sequence). V lost 2 bases to trimming and J lost 7 bases, with 11 bases between them. These data are taken from a study of blood T cell repertoires in COVID-19. Exposed enrollees had met someone with a PCR-confirmed or clinician-diagnosed COVID-19 case at some point within the 2 weeks before study entry.

The TCR comes from a man aged 60 to 69 who had been exposed to COVID-19. Material for sequencing was PBMCs or T cells enriched from blood (not recorded which). The genes are TRBV30 and TRBJ1-4; TRBD1 is a possible D gene (5 bases). The CDR3 DNA reads as TGTGCCTGGAGTACCCAGGGCCCTGAAAAACTGTTTTTT. This sequence encodes CAWSTQGPEKLFF.